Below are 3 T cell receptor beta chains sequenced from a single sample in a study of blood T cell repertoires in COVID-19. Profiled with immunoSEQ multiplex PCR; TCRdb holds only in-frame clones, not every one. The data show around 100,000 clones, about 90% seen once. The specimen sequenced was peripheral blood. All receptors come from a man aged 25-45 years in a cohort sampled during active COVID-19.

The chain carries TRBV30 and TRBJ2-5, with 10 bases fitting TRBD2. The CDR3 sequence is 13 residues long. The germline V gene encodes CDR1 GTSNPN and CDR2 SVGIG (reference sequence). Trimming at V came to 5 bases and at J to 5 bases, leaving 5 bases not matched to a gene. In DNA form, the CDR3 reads TGTGCCTGGGACCGGACTAGCGGTGAGACCCAGTACTTC. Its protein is CAWDRTSGETQYF.

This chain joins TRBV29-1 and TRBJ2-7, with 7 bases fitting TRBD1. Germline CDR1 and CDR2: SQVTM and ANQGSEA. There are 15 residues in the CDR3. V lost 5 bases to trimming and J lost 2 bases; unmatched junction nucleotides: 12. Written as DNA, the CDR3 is TGCAGCGTTACCCCGTACAGGGGACCCCCCTACGAGCAGTACTTC. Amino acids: CSVTPYRGPPYEQYF.

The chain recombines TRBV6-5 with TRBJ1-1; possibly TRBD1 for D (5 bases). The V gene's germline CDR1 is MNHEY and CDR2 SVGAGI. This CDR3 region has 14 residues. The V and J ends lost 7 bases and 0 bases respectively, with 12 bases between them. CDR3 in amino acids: CASTGGVMNTEAFF. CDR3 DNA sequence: TGTGCCAGCACCGGGGGAGTTATGAACACTGAAGCTTTCTTT.